This record concerns one T cell receptor (beta chain) sequence. This specimen comes from a study of blood T cell repertoires in COVID-19. The germline CDR1 and CDR2 sequences are KGHSH and LQKENI. The CDR3 loop spans 15 amino acids. V lost 3 bases and J 6 bases, leaving 15 bases between the germline ends. Repertoires were generated with immunoSEQ multiplex PCR, while TCRdb's copy carries only in-frame clones and drops some. The table has about 200,000 clones, 94% seen once; the top ten hold about 0.76%. The receptor's source is a man younger than 40 with COVID-19, enrolled during active disease. J is TRBJ1-3 and V is TRBV18; D remains unclear. Sequencing was carried out using peripheral blood. CDR3 coding DNA: TGTGCCAGCTCACCGACATCACGCCTCGCAAACACCATATATTTT. Its protein is CASSPTSRLANTIYF.